The rows below give T cell receptor beta chains drawn from one sample of a study of cytomegalovirus exposure and HLA in healthy donors. Data came from immunoSEQ multiplex PCR; TCRdb stores just in-frame clones and leaves some out. The sample records around 120,000 clones, 50% to 65% being singletons. Material for sequencing was PBMCs. The origin of the receptors is a woman between 40 and 55 years old in good health and CMV-seropositive. Both conserved end residues are part of each CDR3. A D gene is named only where the DNA matches it firmly. Clone size appears in some rows only: once, few, many, or a class for an expanded clone.

v_call: TRBV6-1; d_call: .; j_call: TRBJ1-2; clone_size: .; cdr3_aa: CASSAGTPTYGYTF; cdr3_nt: TGTGCCAGCAGCGCTGGGACACCGACTTATGGCTACACCTTC
v_call: TRBV7-8; d_call: TRBD2; j_call: TRBJ2-5; clone_size: once; cdr3_aa: CASSLGAGEDQETQYF; cdr3_nt: TGTGCCAGCAGCTTAGGGGCGGGGGAGGATCAAGAGACCCAGTACTTC
v_call: TRBV28; d_call: .; j_call: TRBJ1-4; clone_size: .; cdr3_aa: CASSWTFRDKNEKLFF; cdr3_nt: TGTGCCAGCAGTTGGACCTTCCGGGACAAGAATGAAAAACTGTTTTTT
v_call: TRBV4-3; d_call: TRBD1; j_call: TRBJ2-3; clone_size: .; cdr3_aa: CASSQGLRTGVTDTQYF; cdr3_nt: TGCGCCAGCAGCCAGGGGTTGAGGACAGGAGTCACAGATACGCAGTATTTT
v_call: TRBV27; d_call: .; j_call: TRBJ2-1; clone_size: few; cdr3_aa: CASSFLGPYNEQFF; cdr3_nt: TGTGCCAGCAGTTTTTTGGGGCCCTACAATGAGCAGTTCTTC
v_call: TRBV30; d_call: TRBD1; j_call: TRBJ1-6; clone_size: .; cdr3_aa: CAWSEGQDFYYNSPLHF; cdr3_nt: TGTGCCTGGTCGGAGGGACAGGACTTTTACTATAATTCACCCCTCCACTTT
v_call: TRBV10-3; d_call: TRBD1; j_call: TRBJ1-1; clone_size: few; cdr3_aa: CAISELDRGDRNTEAFF; cdr3_nt: TGTGCCATCAGTGAGTTAGACCGAGGGGACAGAAACACTGAAGCTTTCTTT
v_call: TRBV5-1; d_call: TRBD1; j_call: TRBJ2-3; clone_size: .; cdr3_aa: CASRTHWTGRLGTDTQYF; cdr3_nt: TGCGCCAGCAGAACCCATTGGACAGGTCGGTTGGGCACAGATACGCAGTATTTT
v_call: TRBV5-1; d_call: TRBD1; j_call: TRBJ2-5; clone_size: .; cdr3_aa: CASSFRGLGQETQYF; cdr3_nt: TGCGCCAGCAGCTTCAGGGGGCTCGGCCAAGAGACCCAGTACTTC
v_call: TRBV2; d_call: TRBD2; j_call: TRBJ2-7; clone_size: once; cdr3_aa: CASSEDRTSGRSYEQYF; cdr3_nt: TGTGCCAGCAGTGAAGACCGGACTAGCGGGAGATCCTACGAGCAGTACTTC
v_call: TRBV6-6; d_call: .; j_call: TRBJ2-1; clone_size: .; cdr3_aa: CASSYVEGGQNEQFF; cdr3_nt: TGTGCCAGCAGTTACGTTGAGGGAGGTCAGAATGAGCAGTTCTTC
v_call: TRBV27; d_call: TRBD2; j_call: TRBJ2-7; clone_size: .; cdr3_aa: CASSPSGGYGLKTYEQYF; cdr3_nt: TGTGCCAGCAGTCCCTCCGGGGGGTACGGACTAAAAACCTACGAGCAGTACTTC
v_call: TRBV5-5; d_call: .; j_call: TRBJ1-3; clone_size: .; cdr3_aa: CASTYGGPISGNTIYF; cdr3_nt: TGTGCCAGCACCTACGGGGGACCAATCTCTGGAAACACCATATATTTT
v_call: TRBV2; d_call: .; j_call: TRBJ2-1; clone_size: .; cdr3_aa: CASSEAGVPYNEQFF; cdr3_nt: TGTGCCAGCAGTGAAGCAGGAGTTCCATACAATGAGCAGTTCTTC
v_call: TRBV6-1; d_call: .; j_call: TRBJ2-6; clone_size: .; cdr3_aa: CASSVGNSGANVLTF; cdr3_nt: TGTGCCAGCAGTGTCGGGAACTCTGGGGCCAACGTCCTGACTTTC
v_call: TRBV7-9; d_call: .; j_call: TRBJ2-1; clone_size: .; cdr3_aa: CASSSGAGYNEQFF; cdr3_nt: TGTGCCAGCAGCTCGGGAGCGGGCTACAATGAGCAGTTCTTC
v_call: TRBV25-1; d_call: TRBD1; j_call: TRBJ1-3; clone_size: .; cdr3_aa: CASSATGTGNTIYF; cdr3_nt: TGTGCCAGCAGTGCGACAGGGACTGGAAACACCATATATTTT
v_call: TRBV5-4; d_call: TRBD2; j_call: TRBJ2-7; clone_size: few; cdr3_aa: CASSWGTSGSGYEQYF; cdr3_nt: TGTGCCAGCAGCTGGGGTACTAGCGGGAGCGGGTACGAGCAGTACTTC
v_call: TRBV27; d_call: TRBD2; j_call: TRBJ2-1; clone_size: few; cdr3_aa: CASSPGSGSEQFF; cdr3_nt: TGTGCCAGCAGTCCCGGAAGCGGGAGCGAGCAGTTCTTC
v_call: TRBV5-1; d_call: .; j_call: TRBJ2-7; clone_size: .; cdr3_aa: CASSPMAFAVERYEQYF; cdr3_nt: TGCGCCAGCAGCCCCATGGCCTTTGCGGTAGAACGATACGAGCAGTACTTC